Presented here are 14 T cell receptor beta chains from one specimen sequenced in a study of technical replicates of blood from a few donors. The method was immunoSEQ multiplex PCR; TCRdb's version includes in-frame clones alone and lacks a portion of them. The sample comprises 65,000 to 95,000 clones, about 93% of which are singletons, and roughly 0.4% rests with the top ten. The specimen sequenced was T cells isolated from PBMCs. All receptors come from a human donor in good health.

V is TRBV28 and J is TRBJ2-6; D gene unclear. Looked up from germline, CDR1 is MDHEN and CDR2 is SYDVKM. The V gene lost 8 bases and the J gene lost 2 bases, with 4 bases spanning the gap. This CDR3 is 12 amino acids long. This CDR3 reads CASEAGANVLTF. CDR3 in DNA: TGTGCCAGCGAGGCTGGGGCCAACGTCCTGACTTTC.

The gene calls are TRBV4-1 and TRBJ2-7; the D gene is possibly TRBD2 (6 bases). The CDR3 consists of 14 residues. Trimming shortened V by 5 bases and J by 6 bases, and 17 bases separated the two germline ends. Germline assignment: CDR1 MGHRA and CDR2 YSYEKL. The CDR3 DNA reads TGCGCCAGCAGCTTAGCGGCGGAGCGGGCCGAGCAGTACTTC. Amino acid sequence: CASSLAAERAEQYF.

The rearrangement links TRBV29-1 to TRBJ2-3; 7 bases are a match to TRBD2. The CDR3 has 13 amino acids. J was trimmed by 6 bases and V by 3 bases; bases with no gene match: 6. From germline, CDR1 is SQVTM and CDR2 ANQGSEA. For the CDR3, the DNA is TGCAGCGTTGACGTGGGAGGGGCGGATACGCAGTATTTT. This encodes CSVDVGGADTQYF.

This clone came up once. This chain uses TRBV7-9 with TRBJ2-7; 13 bases map to TRBD2. Germline assignment: CDR1 SEHNR and CDR2 FQNEAQ (reference sequence). Germline trimming cut 2 bases from V and 2 bases from J; bases unmatched to any gene: 6. The CDR3 is 17 residues long. The DNA for the CDR3 is TGTGCCAGCAGCTTATATAGGACTAGCGGGAGCCCCTACGAGCAGTACTTC. This translates into CASSLYRTSGSPYEQYF.

This rearrangement joins TRBV9 to TRBJ2-1, with 9 bases fitting TRBD1. There are 15 residues in the CDR3. Germline loops: CDR1 SGDLS, CDR2 YYNGEE. The ends lost 3 bases at V and 4 bases at J; junction bases unmatched: 5. This CDR3 is CASSARDRVYNEQFF. The CDR3 coding sequence is TGTGCCAGCAGCGCCCGGGACAGGGTGTACAATGAGCAGTTCTTC. The full variable domain, completed using reference TRBV9 and TRBJ2-1, is DSGVTQTPKHLITATGQRVTLRCSPRSGDLSVYWYQQSLDQGLQFLIQYYNGEERAKGNILERFSAQQFPDLHSELNLSSLELGDSALYFCASSARDRVYNEQFFGPGTRLTVL.

The chain couples TRBV5-4 to TRBJ2-1; 8 positions match TRBD1. CDR3 length: 15 amino acids. Germline V CDR1 and CDR2: SGHNT, YYREEE (reference sequence). V gave up 1 base and J gave up 4 bases; unmatched junction bases: 4. The CDR3: CASSLWTGIYNEQFF. CDR3 nucleotides: TGTGCCAGCAGCTTGTGGACAGGGATATACAATGAGCAGTTCTTC.

This clone occurred a few times. The chain has TRBV5-1 and TRBJ1-3; TRBD1 might be the D (6 bases). V lost 3 bases to trimming and J lost 0 bases, with 13 bases between them. The CDR3 sequence is 16 residues long. Germline V lookup: CDR1 SGHRS, CDR2 YFSETQ. CDR3 bases: TGCGCCAGCAGCTCCTCGGGACAACTCTCTGGAAACACCATATATTTT. Translated, it gives CASSSSGQLSGNTIYF.

This clone was counted once. This CDR3 is CASSSRTSGYEQYF. Written as DNA, the CDR3 is TGTGCCAGCAGCTCTAGGACTAGCGGCTACGAGCAGTACTTC. J is TRBJ2-7 and V is TRBV5-4, with 10 bases aligning to TRBD2. V was pared by 3 bases and J by 3 bases, with 3 bases of the junction left unmatched. CDR3 length equals 14 residues. Germline V CDR1 and CDR2: SGHNT, YYREEE (reference sequence).

V gene TRBV4-3 combines with J gene TRBJ2-3; 9 nucleotides match TRBD2. J gave up 0 bases and V 1 base, and 8 bases lay outside the gene matches. Germline assignment: CDR1 LGHNA and CDR2 YSLEER. The CDR3 spans 18 residues. The DNA for the CDR3 is TGCGCCAGCAGCCAAGCCGGGACTAGCAGATCTAGCACAGATACGCAGTATTTT. Its protein is CASSQAGTSRSSTDTQYF.

V is TRBV5-6 and J is TRBJ2-7; D might be TRBD2 (5 bases). Germline V gene data show CDR1 as SGHDT and CDR2 as YYEEEE. CDR3 size: 14 residues. The V end lost 0 bases, the J end lost 4 bases, and 11 bases lay between the germline ends. The CDR3 here is CASSLAGNYYEQYF. CDR3 sequence (DNA): TGTGCCAGCAGCTTGGCGGGGAACTATTACGAGCAGTACTTC.

The V and J genes are TRBV6-5 and TRBJ1-1; 7 nucleotides line up with TRBD1. This CDR3 comprises 16 residues. The germline V gene encodes CDR1 MNHEY and CDR2 SVGAGI. V was clipped by 0 bases and J by 6 bases; unmatched bases: 10. DNA of the CDR3: TGTGCCAGCAGTTACTCTGCAGGGGGTCGGAAACCTGAAGCTTTCTTT. It translates to CASSYSAGGRKPEAFF.

The rearrangement uses TRBV28 and TRBJ2-7; 7 bases are a match to TRBD1. The CDR3 extends over 14 amino acids. Trimming took 3 bases from V and 1 from J; bases not matched to a gene: 3. In germline, CDR1 is MDHEN, CDR2 SYDVKM. For the CDR3, the DNA is TGTGCCAGCAGTTTCCCGGACAGGTCCTACGAGCAGTACTTC. This translates into CASSFPDRSYEQYF.

This clone was seen a single time. The chain recombines TRBV27 with TRBJ1-1; the D gene is possibly TRBD1 (6 bases). From germline, CDR1 is MNHEY and CDR2 SMNVEV (reference sequence). The germline V and J ends were trimmed by 7 bases and 4 bases, with 16 bases remaining between them. This CDR3 has 14 residues. CDR3 residues: CASTLHRGSTEAFF. The CDR3 DNA is TGTGCCAGCACCCTTCATAGGGGGAGCACTGAAGCTTTCTTT.

This chain joins TRBV6-5 and TRBJ2-2, with 10 positions matching TRBD1. CDR1 and CDR2 (germline): MNHEY, SVGAGI. V was pared by 6 bases and J by 7 bases, with 5 bases of the junction left unmatched. The length of the CDR3 is 14 residues. DNA of the CDR3: TGTGCCAGCAGCGACAGGGGGCAGGGCGGGGAGCTGTTTTTT. This encodes CASSDRGQGGELFF.